The 4 T cell receptor beta chains presented below share a single source sample, sequenced in a study of T cell repertoires in cytomegalovirus infection. What these receptors recognize is not known. TCRdb fed the reads into MiXCR, producing one record per CDR3 protein. The sample shows 71,000 or so distinct CDR3 sequences, roughly 20% of them seen only once. This material consisted of CD8+ T cells from cultured PBMCs, taken from culture after CMV antigen stimulation. These receptors were collected from a human donor in good health (CMV status not recorded). Some clones in this sample may be carry-over from other donors' samples.

This clonotype was seen more than once but under ten times. This chain links TRBV12-3 or TRBV12-4 with TRBJ1-1; D is unclear. Trimming cost V 2 bases and J 5 bases, with 18 bases left between them. This CDR3 is built from 16 residues. CDR3 amino acids: CASSLTEGGWLTEAFF. In nucleotides, the CDR3 is TGTGCCAGCAGTTTAACGGAGGGCGGTTGGTTGACTGAAGCTTTCTTT.

This clonotype was seen only a few times. The V call is TRBV28, the J call TRBJ2-7; 9 nucleotides align to TRBD1. CDR3 length: 14 amino acids. The V segment lost 2 bases and the J segment 7 bases; nucleotides outside the gene matches: 6. The germline V gene has CDR1 MDHEN and CDR2 SYDVKM. The CDR3 region has the DNA TGTGCCAGCAGTTTACTTAGACAGGGGGATGAGCAGTACTTC. Its protein product is CASSLLRQGDEQYF.

This clonotype has just a few counts. The rearrangement uses TRBV6-1 and TRBJ1-2; tentatively, D is TRBD1 (6 bases). The V end was cut by 3 bases, the J end by 4 bases, with 12 bases between. CDR3 size: 14 residues. CDR1 MNHNS and CDR2 SASEGT come from the germline V gene. In nucleotides, the CDR3 is TGTGCCAGCAGTGAGTGGGGGCAGGCCTATGGCTACACCTTC. This codes for CASSEWGQAYGYTF.

The rearrangement links TRBV7-9 to TRBJ1-2; no reliable D call. The CDR3 contains 13 residues. V shed 10 bases and J shed 4 bases, with 16 bases lying between them. Per the germline V gene, CDR1 is SEHNR and CDR2 is FQNEAQ (reference sequence). The CDR3 protein is CAMERAEPYGYTF. CDR3 in DNA: TGTGCCATGGAACGGGCAGAGCCCTATGGCTACACCTTC.